This T cell receptor beta chain was profiled in a study of naive and memory T cell subsets (dated by TCRdb to the late 2010s). Regarding the research as a whole: The figure summarizing these samples reported ten or so blood donors, 7 tuberculin skin test biopsies and 3 saline control biopsies. Usually PCR2 was run as a SYBR Green qPCR and stopped at a set threshold, although low-input samples could use end-point PCR (about 6 cycles) instead. The investigation overall reported the following: The RNA-based method was acknowledged to be potentially sensitive to changes in TCR transcripts with T cell activation and differentiation.

This clonotype was counted a few times. The antigen this receptor binds is unknown. Per-base quality was not reported, and no clone a single base away is much larger than it. The CDR1 and CDR2 encoded by the germline V gene (reference sequence) are LNHDA and SQIVND. The V and J ends are trimmed by 5 bases and 6 bases, leaving 14 bases between them. Measured from the cysteine to the phenylalanine, the CDR3 is 13 residues long. The only DNA kept is the CDR3, 39 bases in frame from the first base. The study described a robust, sensitive protocol for amplifying, sequencing and analyzing TCRs, using 3' ligation of a UMI-containing oligonucleotide to TCR cDNA. For whole blood analysis, 2.5 ml of peripheral blood was collected from healthy adult volunteers into Tempus tubes, and RNA was extracted following the manufacturer's instructions. Total RNA, without cell sorting, was DNase treated with RQ1 DNase before reverse transcription, targeting about 1 to 1,100 ng input. Libraries were prepared from skin biopsies and whole blood so that pipeline robustness could be tested in samples in which T cells form a minority population.

The library was prepared using 5' RACE. Four rounds of PCR, run with the SP2 primer together with nested alpha and beta constant region primers, were used to amplify the ligated cDNA. For the blood and skin samples, reverse transcription of TCR RNA was done with SuperScript IV along with alpha and beta constant region primers. Using T4 RNA ligase 1, an oligonucleotide carrying both the Illumina SP2 primer and a UMI was ligated onto the 3' end of the cDNA. The 12-nucleotide UMI consisted of two random hexamers with an eight-base spacer between the hexamers to prevent hairpin formation. From the second PCR onward, TCR alpha and beta chain libraries were processed separately and dual indexed for multiplexing. After pooling, the indexed libraries were analyzed by capillary electrophoresis and sequenced on either an Illumina MiSeq or NextSeq. Libraries were spiked with PhiX DNA at roughly 4.5-7% so that base diversity was increased and cluster recognition was improved. Per the original workflow: Demultiplexor took UMIs from read 2, joined the UMIs to the TCR sequence from read 1, and separated reads according to sample indices. V and J genes and V-J junctions were identified by Decombinator, and each TCR was assigned a five-part identifier that included V and J deletions. Collapsinator relied on UMIs to correct both sequencing errors and PCR amplification heterogeneity, producing a UMI-based abundance for each TCR. CDR3Translator turned identifiers into nucleotide sequence, translated that sequence into amino acids, and pulled out CDR3 regions based on terminal motifs. Error-corrected counts of alpha and beta TCRs from blood and skin were compared after being normalized to the amount of input RNA. TCRdb ran its own pipeline on the public reads, namely fastp trimming at Q25 and MiXCR clone calling, and kept in-frame beta chains. Identical CDR3 protein sequences are pooled into one entry, listed with their most common genes and DNA. The V and J calls come from TCRdb's annotation, not from the publication. The sample yields about 48,000 distinct CDR3 sequences; roughly 4.7% were counted once. The ten largest account for around 0.84% of the sample.

This TCR was recovered from a female donor in good health. The chain was built from TRBV19 and TRBJ2-7, with the D gene call left open. The CDR3 region has the sequence CASSPIPWGEQYF. DNA sequence: TGTGCCAGTAGTCCTATTCCCTGGGGCGAGCAGTACTTC.